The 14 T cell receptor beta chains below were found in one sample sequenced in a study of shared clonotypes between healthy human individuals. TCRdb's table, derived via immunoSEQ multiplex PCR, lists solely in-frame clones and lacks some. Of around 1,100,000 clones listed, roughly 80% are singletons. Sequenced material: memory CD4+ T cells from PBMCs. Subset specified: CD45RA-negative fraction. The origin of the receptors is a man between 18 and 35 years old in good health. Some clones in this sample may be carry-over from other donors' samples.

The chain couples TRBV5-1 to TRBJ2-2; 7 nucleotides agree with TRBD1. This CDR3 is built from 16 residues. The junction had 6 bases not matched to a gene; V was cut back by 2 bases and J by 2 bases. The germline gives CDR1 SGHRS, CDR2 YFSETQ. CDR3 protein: CASSLAPGGNTGELFF. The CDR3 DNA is TGCGCCAGCAGCTTAGCCCCAGGGGGTAACACCGGGGAGCTGTTTTTT.

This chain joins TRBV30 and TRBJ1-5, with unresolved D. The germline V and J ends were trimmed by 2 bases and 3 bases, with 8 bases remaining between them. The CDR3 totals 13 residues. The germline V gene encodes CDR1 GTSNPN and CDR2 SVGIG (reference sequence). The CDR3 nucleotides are TGTGCCTGGAGTCGGAGAGCCAATCAGCCCCAGCATTTT. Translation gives CAWSRRANQPQHF.

The CDR3 region is CASSVGSLGLGNTIYF. The CDR3 nucleotides are TGTGCCAGCAGCGTGGGCTCGCTGGGTCTTGGAAACACCATATATTTT. The chain uses TRBV9 and TRBJ1-3; D is undetermined. Trimming removed 2 bases from V and 3 bases from J, with 15 bases in between. Germline CDR1 is SGDLS and CDR2 is YYNGEE. This CDR3 has 16 amino acids.

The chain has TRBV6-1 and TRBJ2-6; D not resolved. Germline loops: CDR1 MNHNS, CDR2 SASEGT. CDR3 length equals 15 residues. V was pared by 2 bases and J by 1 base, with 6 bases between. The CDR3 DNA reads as TGTGCCAGCAGTGAATCTGGTTCTGGGGCCAACGTCCTGACTTTC. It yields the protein CASSESGSGANVLTF.

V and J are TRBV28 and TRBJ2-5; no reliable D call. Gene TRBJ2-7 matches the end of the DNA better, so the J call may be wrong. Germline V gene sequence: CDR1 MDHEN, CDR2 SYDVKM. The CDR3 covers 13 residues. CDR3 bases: TGTGCCAGCAGCCCCCCGATTCAGTACGAGCAGTACTTC. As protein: CASSPPIQYEQYF.

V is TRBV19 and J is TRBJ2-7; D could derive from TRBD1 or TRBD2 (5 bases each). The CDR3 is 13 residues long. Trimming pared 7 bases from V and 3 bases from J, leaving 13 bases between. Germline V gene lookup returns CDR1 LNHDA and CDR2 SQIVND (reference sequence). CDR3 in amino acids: CASKNLGDYEQYF. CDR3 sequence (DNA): TGTGCCAGTAAGAACTTGGGGGACTACGAGCAGTACTTC. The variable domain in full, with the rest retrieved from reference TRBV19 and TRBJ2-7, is DGGITQSPKYLFRKEGQNVTLSCEQNLNHDAMYWYRQDPGQGLRLIYYSQIVNDFQKGDIAEGYSVSREKKESFPLTVTSAQKNPTAFYLCASKNLGDYEQYFGPGTRLTVT.

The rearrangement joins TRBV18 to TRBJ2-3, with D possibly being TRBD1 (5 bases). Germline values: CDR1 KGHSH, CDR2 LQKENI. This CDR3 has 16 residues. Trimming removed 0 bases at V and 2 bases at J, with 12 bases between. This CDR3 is CASSPPSGHYTDTQYF. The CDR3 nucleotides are TGTGCCAGCTCACCACCTTCTGGACACTACACAGATACGCAGTATTTT.

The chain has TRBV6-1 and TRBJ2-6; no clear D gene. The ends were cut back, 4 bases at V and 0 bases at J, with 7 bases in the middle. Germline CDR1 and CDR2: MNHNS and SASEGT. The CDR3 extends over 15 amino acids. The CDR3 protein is CASSAEFSGANVLTF. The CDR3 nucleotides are TGTGCCAGCAGTGCCGAGTTCTCTGGGGCCAACGTCCTGACTTTC.

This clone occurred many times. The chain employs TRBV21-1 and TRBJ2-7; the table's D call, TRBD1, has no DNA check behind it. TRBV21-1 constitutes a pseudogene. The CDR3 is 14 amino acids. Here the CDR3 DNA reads TGTGCCAGCAGCCCGGGACATATCTACTACGAGCAGTACTTC. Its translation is CASSPGHIYYEQYF.

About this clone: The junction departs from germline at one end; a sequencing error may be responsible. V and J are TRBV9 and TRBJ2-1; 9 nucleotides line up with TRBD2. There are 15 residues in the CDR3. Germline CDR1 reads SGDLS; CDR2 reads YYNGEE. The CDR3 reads CASSVSGSSYNKQFF. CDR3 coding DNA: TGTGCCAGCAGCGTTAGCGGGAGCTCCTACAATAAGCAGTTCTTC.

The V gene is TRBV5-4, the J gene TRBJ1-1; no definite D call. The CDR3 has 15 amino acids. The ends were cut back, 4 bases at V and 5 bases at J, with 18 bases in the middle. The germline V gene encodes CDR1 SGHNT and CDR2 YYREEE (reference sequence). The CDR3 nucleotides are TGTGCCAGCAGCCCAAGGGCTGGTATAGTAACTGAAGCTTTCTTT. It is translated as CASSPRAGIVTEAFF.

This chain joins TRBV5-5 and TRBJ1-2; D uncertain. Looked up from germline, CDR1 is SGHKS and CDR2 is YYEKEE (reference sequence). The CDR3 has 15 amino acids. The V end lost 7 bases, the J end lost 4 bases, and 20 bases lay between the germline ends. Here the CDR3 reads CASSQDSGVGYGYTF. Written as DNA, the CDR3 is TGTGCCAGCTCCCAGGACTCCGGGGTAGGCTATGGCTACACCTTC.

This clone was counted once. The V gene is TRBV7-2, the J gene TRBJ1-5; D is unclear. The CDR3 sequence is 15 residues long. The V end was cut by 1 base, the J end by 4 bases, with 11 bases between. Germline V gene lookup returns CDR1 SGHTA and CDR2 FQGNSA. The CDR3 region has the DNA TGTGCCAGCAGCTTAGACGCGAACCCTAATCAGCCCCAGCATTTT. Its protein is CASSLDANPNQPQHF.

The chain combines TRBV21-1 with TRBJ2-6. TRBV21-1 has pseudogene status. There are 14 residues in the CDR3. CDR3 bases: TGTGCCAGCAGCAACCTGATCGGGGCCAACGTCCTGACTTTC. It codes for CASSNLIGANVLTF.